The 10 T cell receptor beta chains given below trace back to one sample, sequenced in a study of T-cell reconstitution after alpha-beta-depleted transplantation in children. Preparing the TCRbeta library involved the use of unique molecular identifiers. TCRdb called the PCR reads again in MiXCR, with one record for every CDR3 protein. The sample lists about 870,000 distinct CDR3 sequences; less than 20% were seen once. Specimen: PBMCs, mostly from graft donor cells, collected 360 days after TCRalphabeta/CD19-depleted stem cell transplant. Receptors originate from a male patient between 10 and 17 years old who had a stem cell transplant for acute lymphoblastic leukemia, so the T cells may come from the graft donor.

Only a few counts were recorded for this clonotype. This chain joins TRBV20-1 and TRBJ2-3, with D possibly matching TRBD2 (6 bases). The ends were cut back, 6 bases at V and 4 bases at J, with 14 bases in the middle. In germline, CDR1 is DFQATT, CDR2 SNEGSKA (reference sequence). This CDR3 comprises 13 residues. This chain's CDR3 is CSASWTTSDTQYF. For the CDR3, the DNA is TGCAGTGCCTCCTGGACTACTTCAGATACGCAGTATTTT.

The CDR3 reads CATSDTGKETQYF. Here the CDR3 DNA reads TGTGCCACCAGTGATACAGGGAAGGAGACCCAGTACTTC. The chain links TRBV24-1 to TRBJ2-5, with D possibly matching TRBD1 (6 bases). The V gene lost 3 bases and the J gene lost 5 bases, with 9 bases spanning the gap. Germline CDR1 is KGHDR and CDR2 is SFDVKD. The CDR3 sequence is 13 residues long.

The chain combines TRBV4-1 with TRBJ2-2, with TRBD2 identical over 9 bases. CDR3 length: 17 residues. The trim removed 5 bases at V and 1 base at J, leaving 8 bases unmatched. Per germline, CDR1 MGHRA and CDR2 YSYEKL. This chain's CDR3 is CASSSRTSARNTGELFF. CDR3 DNA sequence: TGCGCCAGCAGCTCCCGGACTAGCGCCCGGAACACCGGGGAGCTGTTTTTT.

In this sample, this clonotype turned up a few times. V gene TRBV28 combines with J gene TRBJ2-4; 7 bases align to TRBD2. The CDR3 has 16 amino acids. Germline V gives CDR1 MDHEN, CDR2 SYDVKM. V dropped 4 bases and J dropped 5; count of bases not matched to a gene: 11. CDR3 residues: CASSSAIAGGQNIQYF. The CDR3 coding sequence is TGTGCCAGCAGTTCGGCTATAGCGGGTGGGCAAAACATTCAGTACTTC. The full variable domain, completed using reference TRBV28 and TRBJ2-4, is DVKVTQSSRYLVKRTGEKVFLECVQDMDHENMFWYRQDPGLGLRLIYFSYDVKMKEKGDIPEGYSVSREKKERFSLILESASTNQTSMYLCASSSAIAGGQNIQYFGAGTRLSVL.

This clonotype showed up just a few times. V and J are TRBV29-1 and TRBJ2-1; D possibly corresponds to TRBD2 (6 bases). V lost 7 bases, J lost 6 bases, and 13 bases lay in between. CDR1 and CDR2 (germline): SQVTM, ANQGSEA. The CDR3 is 12 residues long. The CDR3 loop reads CSGEGRSNEQFF. The CDR3 region has the DNA TGCAGCGGAGAGGGGAGGAGCAATGAGCAGTTCTTC.

This clonotype came up a few times. The chain recombines TRBV5-1 with TRBJ1-1; D possibly corresponds to TRBD1 (6 bases). There are 13 residues in the CDR3. V lost 0 bases and J lost 10, with 13 bases in between. Per germline, CDR1 SGHRS and CDR2 YFSETQ. This chain's CDR3 is CASSLGGGRGAFF. CDR3 DNA: TGCGCCAGCAGCTTGGGAGGGGGGCGCGGAGCTTTCTTT.

This clonotype came up many times. The rearrangement uses TRBV20-1 and TRBJ1-1, with D unclear. CDR1 is DFQATT, CDR2 SNEGSKA, per germline (reference sequence). This CDR3 is built from 11 residues. Trimming left V 1 base short and J 3 bases short, with 3 bases between. CDR3 coding DNA: TGCAGTGCTAGAGGGCACACTGAAGCTTTCTTT. It encodes CSARGHTEAFF.

This clonotype was picked up a small number of times. The V gene is TRBV4-1, the J gene TRBJ2-7, with D perhaps matching TRBD2 (6 bases). Germline V gene data show CDR1 as MGHRA and CDR2 as YSYEKL. V was cut by 1 base and J by 2 bases, with 18 bases left in between. The CDR3 consists of 17 residues. The CDR3 DNA follows: TGCGCCAGCAGCCAAGGGTCGGGGACTTTCACCGCCTACGAGCAGTACTTC. This sequence encodes CASSQGSGTFTAYEQYF.

This clonotype has a handful of counts. The rearrangement uses TRBV2 and TRBJ2-3, with D hard to call. Germline V CDR1 and CDR2: SNHLY, FYNNEI. The CDR3 has 13 residues. Trimming took 6 bases from V and 0 from J, leaving 7 bases between them. The CDR3 region is CASRQGSTDTQYF. CDR3 in DNA: TGTGCCAGCAGGCAAGGCAGCACAGATACGCAGTATTTT.

A few counts support this clonotype. V and J are TRBV7-6 and TRBJ1-4, with a tentative D call TRBD1 (5 bases). The CDR3 is made up of 13 amino acids. Trimming took off 3 bases at V and 8 bases at J, with 10 bases between the two ends. From germline, CDR1 is SGHVS and CDR2 FNYEAQ. Here the CDR3 DNA reads TGTGCCAGCAGCTTCGACGACAGAGAAAAACTGTTTTTT. It specifies CASSFDDREKLFF.